This T cell receptor (beta chain) was sequenced in a study of T cell changes during pregnancy in multiple sclerosis. Trimming cost V 5 bases and J 1 base; bases outside gene matches: 6. CDR1 and CDR2 from the germline V gene are SGHVS and FQNEAQ. The CDR3 sequence is 16 residues long. Clones were sequenced by immunoSEQ multiplex PCR, and TCRdb holds only the in-frame ones, with some missing. This table holds approximately 89,000 clones, 85% to 95% found once. The specimen was peripheral blood, collected in the third trimester of pregnancy. This receptor was identified in a female donor with multiple sclerosis, enrolled in a pregnancy study. V is TRBV7-8 and J is TRBJ2-2; TRBD1 matches at 8 bases. CDR3 nucleotide sequence: TGTGCCAGCAGCCCAAGGACAGGGCTGAACACCGGGGAGCTGTTTTTT. Translation: CASSPRTGLNTGELFF.